This T cell receptor (beta chain) was retrieved from a study of cytomegalovirus exposure and HLA in healthy donors. Of note for this clone: Antigen: not known.

The PCR made use of 60 Vbeta and 13 Jbeta primers. Generated by immunoSEQ multiplex PCR, the TCRdb table keeps only in-frame clones and is missing some. The sample features around 100,000 clones, with around 7% in its top ten. Healthy bone marrow donors supplied every sample. Study-wide results and limits: The authors later found most CMV-associated TCR beta chains appeared HLA-restricted. Most sequenced TCRs were rare (though some public TCRs occurred in many donors). The authors excluded some V segments, including TRBV6-2 and TRBV6-3, as indistinguishable.

V was shortened by 5 bases and J by 1 base, with 23 bases between the two germline ends. CDR1 KGHSH and CDR2 LQKENI come from the germline V gene. The CDR3 has 18 amino acids. The chain is built from TRBV18 and TRBJ1-1, with D possibly TRBD1 on 6 matching bases. This receptor was obtained from a man aged 35 to 55 in good health and CMV-seropositive. The sample was PBMCs. The CDR3 DNA sequence: TGTGCCAGCTCAACAATGGGGGGGGCGGGGAGACAGAACACTGAAGCTTTCTTT. It codes for CASSTMGGAGRQNTEAFF.